These 20 T cell receptor beta chains were all obtained from the same sample, sequenced in a study of glioma-infiltrating T cells after dendritic cell vaccination. Time point indicated: after dendritic cell vaccination, including at tumor progression/relapse. Assay: immunoSEQ multiplex PCR; the TCRdb copy retains only in-frame clones and omits some. In the table there are tens of thousands of clones, 87% of which are singletons. The sample was blood, taken after dendritic cell vaccination. The receptors come from a human donor with glioblastoma.

V is TRBV2 and J is TRBJ2-2; D is possibly TRBD2 (5 bases). The V gene's germline CDR1 is SNHLY and CDR2 FYNNEI. The V end lost 6 bases, the J end lost 1 base, and 6 bases lay between the germline ends. The CDR3 runs to 13 residues. The CDR3 DNA is TGTGCCAGCAGCGGGATGAACACCGGGGAGCTGTTTTTT. Protein product: CASSGMNTGELFF. The full variable domain, rest sourced from reference TRBV2 and TRBJ2-2, is EPEVTQTPSHQVTQMGQEVILRCVPISNHLYFYWYRQILGQKVEFLVSFYNNEISEKSEIFDDQFSVERPDGSNFTLKIRSTKLEDSAMYFCASSGMNTGELFFGEGSRLTVL.

The chain uses TRBV5-1 and TRBJ2-3, with TRBD2 identical over 15 bases. Germline trimming cut 4 bases from V and 4 bases from J; bases unmatched to any gene: 4. Germline lookup yields CDR1 SGHRS and CDR2 YFSETQ. The CDR3 runs 16 residues. The CDR3 DNA reads TGCGCCAGCAGCCCAAGGACTAGCGGGAGGGCAGATACGCAGTATTTT. Translated: CASSPRTSGRADTQYF.

The chain is built from TRBV11-3 and TRBJ2-5; TRBD2 aligns across 11 bases. V was pared by 6 bases and J by 1 base, with 1 base of the junction left unmatched. Germline CDR1 and CDR2: SGHNT and YENEEA. CDR3 length equals 14 residues. CDR3 coding DNA: TGTGCCAGCAGTCTAGCGGGGGGCCAAGAGACCCAGTACTTC. Translation gives CASSLAGGQETQYF.

This clone appeared once. The genes are TRBV19 and TRBJ2-7; 10 positions agree with TRBD1. Germline V gives CDR1 LNHDA, CDR2 SQIVND (reference sequence). V lost 5 bases to trimming and J lost 6 bases; unmatched junction nucleotides: 7. CDR3 size: 14 residues. The CDR3, as DNA: TGTGCCAGTAGTGTGCCGGGACAGGGGAGCGAGCAGTACTTC. Protein: CASSVPGQGSEQYF.

This clone has only a few counts. The CDR3 DNA reads as TGCGCCAGCAGCCCCCTTACTAGCGGGGGGCGTAATGAGCAGTTCTTC. It encodes CASSPLTSGGRNEQFF. The chain couples TRBV5-1 to TRBJ2-1; 12 nucleotides line up with TRBD2. There are 16 residues in the CDR3. J was trimmed by 7 bases and V by 4 bases; bases with no gene match: 9. Germline CDR1 reads SGHRS; CDR2 reads YFSETQ.

This chain connects TRBV25-1 to TRBJ2-1; D not resolved. The CDR3 covers 11 residues. Trimming shortened V by 4 bases and J by 11 bases, and 9 bases separated the two germline ends. The germline gives CDR1 MGHDK, CDR2 SYGVNS. CDR3 nucleotide sequence: TGTGCCAGCAGTGTATCTAGACAGCAGTTCTTC. Protein product: CASSVSRQQFF.

V and J are TRBV11-2 and TRBJ2-2; TRBD1 is a possible D gene (5 bases). The V gene's germline CDR1 is SGHAT and CDR2 FQNNGV. The V gene lost 3 bases and the J gene lost 6 bases, with 17 bases spanning the gap. There are 16 residues in the CDR3. DNA of the CDR3: TGTGCCAGCAGCTTTCGCCCCGACAGATACGCCGGGGAGCTGTTTTTT. The encoded protein is CASSFRPDRYAGELFF.

This chain links TRBV4-1 with TRBJ2-7, with 12 bases fitting TRBD2. Looked up from germline, CDR1 is MGHRA and CDR2 is YSYEKL. V trimming: 0 bases; J trimming: 3 bases; junction bases outside the gene matches: 3. The CDR3 is 16 residues long. DNA of the CDR3: TGCGCCAGCAGCCAAGATCAGGGACTAGCGGGCTACGAGCAGTACTTC. Amino acid sequence: CASSQDQGLAGYEQYF.

A few counts support this clone. The chain links TRBV5-6 to TRBJ1-2; TRBD1 matches at 8 bases. Germline CDR1 is SGHDT and CDR2 is YYEEEE. The J segment lost 8 bases and the V segment lost 1 base, leaving 10 bases of the junction unmatched. The CDR3 consists of 15 residues. CDR3 region: CASSLRGRTGNGYTF. DNA for the CDR3: TGTGCCAGCAGCTTGAGGGGGAGGACAGGGAACGGCTACACCTTC.

The chain employs TRBV2 and TRBJ1-6, with 9 bases fitting TRBD1. In germline, CDR1 is SNHLY, CDR2 FYNNEI. V lost 6 bases to trimming and J lost 11 bases; unmatched junction nucleotides: 8. The CDR3 sequence is 14 residues long. This CDR3 is CASRPGQGVPPLHF. The CDR3 nucleotides read TGTGCCAGCAGACCGGGACAGGGTGTTCCACCCCTCCACTTT.

The CDR3 spells CAISGSGTGSAQPQHF. The CDR3, as DNA: TGTGCCATCAGTGGGTCCGGGACAGGGTCGGCTCAGCCCCAGCATTTT. The gene calls are TRBV10-3 and TRBJ1-5, with 9 nucleotides matching TRBD1. V dropped 4 bases and J dropped 6; count of bases not matched to a gene: 10. Germline-derived CDR1 and CDR2 are ENHRY and SYGVKD. The CDR3 spans 16 residues.

Details on this clone: The conserved phenylalanine or tryptophan normally closing the CDR3 is absent here, so this likely arose from a read error. This chain joins TRBV6-5 and TRBJ2-7; a possible D gene is TRBD1 (6 bases). This CDR3 has 12 residues. The ends were cut back, 8 bases at V and 4 bases at J, with 12 bases in the middle. The germline V gene encodes CDR1 MNHEY and CDR2 SVGAGI. The CDR3, as DNA: TGTGCCAGCCACGGGACAAGATACGAGCAGTACCTC. Translation: CASHGTRYEQYL.

The V and J genes are TRBV5-8 and TRBJ1-2; 7 nucleotides match TRBD1. The V gene end was trimmed by 0 bases and the J gene end by 4 bases; junction bases not matched to a gene: 6. The CDR3 has 15 amino acids. Germline V gives CDR1 SGHTS, CDR2 YDEGEE. The CDR3 is CASSLGDRIVYGYTF. In DNA form, the CDR3 reads TGTGCCAGCAGCTTGGGGGACAGAATAGTCTATGGCTACACCTTC. The entire variable domain, with the rest obtained from reference TRBV5-8 and TRBJ1-2, is as follows: EAGVTQSPTHLIKTRGQQATLRCSPISGHTSVYWYQQALGLGLQFLLWYDEGEERNRGNFPPRFSGRQFPNYSSELNVNALELEDSALYLCASSLGDRIVYGYTFGSGTRLTVV.

The chain joins TRBV6-5 to TRBJ2-7; D possibly corresponds to TRBD2 (5 bases). The V end was cut by 6 bases, the J end by 1 base, with 10 bases between. Germline CDR1 MNHEY, CDR2 SVGAGI. This CDR3 is 13 amino acids long. As DNA, the CDR3 is TGTGCCAGCAGCGCCCCGGGATCCTACGAGCAGTACTTC. Amino acids: CASSAPGSYEQYF.

The rearrangement links TRBV9 to TRBJ2-3, with no clear D. Between the trimmed V and J ends, which lost 0 bases and 5 bases, there was a span of 7 bases. The CDR3 covers 13 residues. CDR1 and CDR2 from the germline V gene are SGDLS and YYNGEE. The CDR3 loop is CASSVEQRDTQYF. The DNA for the CDR3 is TGTGCCAGCAGCGTAGAGCAGCGAGATACGCAGTATTTT.

The chain carries TRBV23-1 and TRBJ1-5; possibly TRBD1 for D (6 bases). TRBV23-1 is treated as an ORF (open reading frame) with a function not yet certain. The CDR3 covers 18 residues. Deletions cut 4 bases from V and 2 bases from J, with 21 bases between. The CDR3 nucleotides read TGCGCCAGCAGTCTCCTACCCCGCGGGGGGCTGGGCAATCAGCCCCAGCATTTT. This sequence encodes CASSLLPRGGLGNQPQHF.

The DNA of the CDR3 is TGTGCCAGCAGCGTAGGTAAGGGGATAGACACTGAAGCTTTCTTT. It translates to CASSVGKGIDTEAFF. The chain links TRBV9 to TRBJ1-1; TRBD1 might be the D (5 bases). Trimming shortened V by 0 bases and J by 3 bases, and 12 bases separated the two germline ends. This CDR3 is built from 15 residues. CDR1 is SGDLS and CDR2 is YYNGEE in the germline V gene.

The chain employs TRBV6-1 and TRBJ2-4; possibly TRBD2 for D (6 bases). CDR1 is MNHNS, CDR2 SASEGT, per germline. This CDR3 has 16 residues. Trimming cost V 2 bases and J 1 base, with 12 bases left between them. CDR3 amino acids: CASSERLGTAKNIQYF. DNA for the CDR3: TGTGCCAGCAGTGAACGACTAGGTACGGCCAAAAACATTCAGTACTTC.

This rearrangement joins TRBV5-1 to TRBJ1-1, with D perhaps matching TRBD1 (6 bases). Per the germline V gene, CDR1 is SGHRS and CDR2 is YFSETQ. CDR3 length equals 19 residues. Trimming removed 0 bases from V and 2 bases from J, with 23 bases in between. The CDR3 spells CASSLADSYMEKGNTEAFF. CDR3 nucleotides: TGCGCCAGCAGCTTGGCGGACAGCTATATGGAGAAAGGAAACACTGAAGCTTTCTTT.

The rearrangement uses TRBV2 and TRBJ2-3; no reliable D call. Trimming took 10 bases from V and 1 from J, leaving 15 bases between them. The CDR3 has 14 amino acids. Germline V gene data show CDR1 as SNHLY and CDR2 as FYNNEI. As DNA, the CDR3 is TGTGCCACCAACCAGATGGGCGGCACAGATACGCAGTATTTT. Amino acids: CATNQMGGTDTQYF.